Each of the 27 T cell receptor beta chains below was sequenced from the same sample in a study of T cell responses to AZD1222 COVID-19 vaccine. Assay used: immunoSEQ multiplex PCR; TCRdb lists only in-frame clones, some missing. This repertoire shows 130,000 or so clones, roughly 94% found once; its top ten account for roughly 7%. The specimen was peripheral blood, collected on day 0 of AZD1222 vaccination. The receptors come from an adult in good health.

This chain connects TRBV25-1 to TRBJ1-4, with TRBD1 matching 11 bases. CDR1 and CDR2 from the germline V gene are MGHDK and SYGVNS. The CDR3 sequence is 15 residues long. J was trimmed by 7 bases and V by 5 bases; bases with no gene match: 6. DNA of the CDR3: TGTGCCAGCAGTTTCGCCGGGACAGGGGGTGAAAAACTGTTTTTT. Protein: CASSFAGTGGEKLFF.

This clone was seen only a few times. J is TRBJ2-3 and V is TRBV4-3; 12 positions match TRBD2. From germline, CDR1 is LGHNA and CDR2 YSLEER. The ends lost 0 bases at V and 4 bases at J; junction bases unmatched: 2. CDR3 length equals 16 residues. CDR3 DNA sequence: TGCGCCAGCAGCCAAGATCTAGCGGGAGGGCCAGATACGCAGTATTTT. Translated: CASSQDLAGGPDTQYF.

The rearrangement uses TRBV4-1 and TRBJ2-3; 8 nucleotides match TRBD1. Germline trimming cut 4 bases from V and 3 bases from J; bases unmatched to any gene: 15. CDR1 and CDR2 (germline): MGHRA, YSYEKL. The CDR3 spans 18 residues. This chain's CDR3 is CASSPRPGQGRDTDTQYF. The CDR3 region has the DNA TGCGCCAGCAGCCCTCGCCCCGGACAGGGACGAGATACAGATACGCAGTATTTT.

This rearrangement joins TRBV29-1 to TRBJ2-3; D may be TRBD1 (5 bases). CDR1 and CDR2 from the germline V gene are SQVTM and ANQGSEA. The CDR3 has 14 amino acids. The ends were cut back, 3 bases at V and 6 bases at J, with 16 bases in the middle. CDR3 residues: CSVDWGTPMDTQYF. The CDR3 DNA reads TGCAGCGTTGACTGGGGCACCCCAATGGATACGCAGTATTTT.

This rearrangement joins TRBV18 to TRBJ1-6; D remains unclear. Germline CDR1 KGHSH, CDR2 LQKENI. Trimming stripped 1 base from V and 5 bases from J, with 15 bases between. This CDR3 is built from 17 residues. The CDR3 region is CASSPQSRAGDNSPLHF. The CDR3 DNA follows: TGTGCCAGCTCACCACAATCTAGAGCCGGAGATAATTCACCCCTCCACTTT.

This sequence joins TRBV29-1 and TRBJ1-3, with D hard to call. The germline CDR1 and CDR2 sequences are SQVTM and ANQGSEA. The V and J ends lost 3 bases and 1 base respectively, with 7 bases between them. The CDR3 has 13 residues. Here the CDR3 reads CSVDLGSGNTIYF. CDR3 coding DNA: TGCAGCGTTGATTTGGGATCTGGAAACACCATATATTTT.

The gene calls are TRBV15 and TRBJ1-5; tentatively, D is TRBD1 (6 bases). Trimming took 1 base from V and 1 from J, leaving 11 bases between them. This CDR3 is 16 amino acids long. CDR1 and CDR2 from the germline V gene are LNHNV and YYDKDF (reference sequence). CDR3 sequence (DNA): TGTGCCACCAGCAGAGTACGAGGGGGAAGCAATCAGCCCCAGCATTTT. It encodes CATSRVRGGSNQPQHF.

V and J are TRBV2 and TRBJ1-1; D ambiguous. The CDR3 spans 15 residues. The germline V and J ends were trimmed by 4 bases and 0 bases, with 12 bases remaining between them. Germline loops: CDR1 SNHLY, CDR2 FYNNEI. Written as DNA, the CDR3 is TGTGCCAGCAGTGGTCTTAGAGGTCTGAACACTGAAGCTTTCTTT. Its translation: CASSGLRGLNTEAFF. Filled out from reference TRBV2 and TRBJ1-1, the complete variable domain reads EPEVTQTPSHQVTQMGQEVILRCVPISNHLYFYWYRQILGQKVEFLVSFYNNEISEKSEIFDDQFSVERPDGSNFTLKIRSTKLEDSAMYFCASSGLRGLNTEAFFGQGTRLTVV.

This chain connects TRBV5-1 to TRBJ1-4; 8 bases align to TRBD1. Germline V gives CDR1 SGHRS, CDR2 YFSETQ. V shed 3 bases and J 8 bases; nucleotides not matched to a gene: 12. The length of the CDR3 is 16 residues. CDR3 residues: CASSWAPGGGREKLFF. The CDR3 DNA is TGCGCCAGCAGCTGGGCACCAGGGGGCGGTAGGGAAAAACTGTTTTTT.

The V gene is TRBV9, the J gene TRBJ1-4, with 10 positions matching TRBD1. This CDR3 spans 18 amino acids. Germline lookup yields CDR1 SGDLS and CDR2 YYNGEE. V shed 3 bases and J 4 bases; nucleotides not matched to a gene: 12. The CDR3: CASSAESGTGAFNEKLFF. The DNA for the CDR3 is TGTGCCAGCAGCGCCGAGTCCGGGACAGGGGCTTTTAATGAAAAACTGTTTTTT.

This chain joins TRBV6-1 and TRBJ1-5; possibly TRBD1 for D (5 bases). V was pared by 2 bases and J by 3 bases, with 8 bases between. CDR3 length equals 14 residues. The germline V gene encodes CDR1 MNHNS and CDR2 SASEGT. CDR3 loop: CASSEQGYNQPQHF. The CDR3 nucleotides read TGTGCCAGCAGTGAACAGGGATACAATCAGCCCCAGCATTTT.

The chain employs TRBV14 and TRBJ2-7; D is ambiguous. Germline V gene lookup returns CDR1 SGHDN and CDR2 FVKESK. CDR3 length: 14 residues. Between the trimmed V and J ends, which lost 1 base and 5 bases, there was a span of 12 bases. CDR3 loop: CASSQAGSLHEQYF. The DNA of the CDR3 is TGTGCCAGCAGCCAAGCCGGGTCTTTACACGAGCAGTACTTC.

The rearrangement uses TRBV6-4 and TRBJ1-1; the D is unclear. The CDR3 has 13 amino acids. The V gene's germline CDR1 is MRHNA and CDR2 SNTAGT. V was shortened by 4 bases and J by 5 bases, with 11 bases between the two germline ends. The CDR3 reads CASSVTALTEAFF. CDR3 in DNA: TGTGCCAGCAGTGTAACGGCTCTAACTGAAGCTTTCTTT.

The chain recombines TRBV6-1 with TRBJ1-2; 7 positions agree with TRBD1. The CDR3 runs 13 residues. V was pared by 2 bases and J by 5 bases, with 2 bases of the junction left unmatched. Germline-derived CDR1 and CDR2 are MNHNS and SASEGT. The CDR3 nucleotides read TGTGCCAGCAGTGAACGGACAGGTTATGGCTACACCTTC. Protein product: CASSERTGYGYTF.

Written as DNA, the CDR3 is TGTGCCAGCAGTTCGGCACTGGGGGCGAACCGTGAATTCTTT. It encodes CASSSALGANREFF. The V call is TRBV6-5, the J call TRBJ1-1; a weak D match, TRBD1 (6 bases). The V end lost 4 bases, the J end lost 14 bases, and 23 bases lay between the germline ends. The V gene's germline CDR1 is MNHEY and CDR2 SVGAGI. This CDR3 contains 14 residues.

V gene TRBV15 combines with J gene TRBJ1-1; D not resolved. The germline gives CDR1 LNHNV, CDR2 YYDKDF (reference sequence). V was pared by 0 bases and J by 1 base, with 6 bases between. The CDR3 spans 14 residues. The CDR3 is CATSRDRANTEAFF. In DNA form, the CDR3 reads TGTGCCACCAGCAGAGACAGAGCGAACACTGAAGCTTTCTTT.

This chain links TRBV6-2 or TRBV6-3 with TRBJ2-1, with 9 positions matching TRBD2. Germline loops: CDR1 MNHEY, CDR2 SVGEGT. The CDR3 sequence is 20 residues long. With V trimmed by 5 bases and J by 3 bases, 20 bases remained unmatched. CDR3 nucleotide sequence: TGTGCCAGCAGTGGCGACGAGCGGGAGGCCCTCAATAAGAACTACAATGAGCAGTTCTTC. Translated: CASSGDEREALNKNYNEQFF.

The CDR3: CSVRYRGPTEAFF. The CDR3 coding sequence is TGCAGCGTTCGATACAGGGGGCCGACTGAAGCTTTCTTT. The V and J genes are TRBV29-1 and TRBJ1-1, with 9 nucleotides matching TRBD1. The CDR3 runs to 13 residues. The V and J ends lost 5 bases and 5 bases, in that order; junction bases with no gene match: 6. The germline V gene encodes CDR1 SQVTM and CDR2 ANQGSEA.

The V gene is TRBV28, the J gene TRBJ1-1; 8 bases line up with TRBD1. There are 15 residues in the CDR3. V lost 7 bases, J lost 1 base, and 8 bases stayed unmatched. Germline V gives CDR1 MDHEN, CDR2 SYDVKM. The CDR3 spells CASTPQGEANTEAFF. The CDR3 DNA sequence: TGTGCCAGCACTCCACAGGGGGAAGCGAACACTGAAGCTTTCTTT. The full variable domain, in which reference TRBV28 and TRBJ1-1 provide the parts outside the CDR3, is DVKVTQSSRYLVKRTGEKVFLECVQDMDHENMFWYRQDPGLGLRLIYFSYDVKMKEKGDIPEGYSVSREKKERFSLILESASTNQTSMYLCASTPQGEANTEAFFGQGTRLTVV.

This chain links TRBV23-1 with TRBJ2-5, with 11 bases lining up with TRBD2. TRBV23-1 belongs to the ORF category, with a function that is uncertain. V shed 4 bases and J 4 bases; nucleotides not matched to a gene: 5. The CDR3 is 15 amino acids. The CDR3 region is CASSLASGRTETQYF. CDR3 sequence (DNA): TGCGCCAGCAGTCTGGCTAGCGGGAGGACAGAGACCCAGTACTTC.

CDR3 DNA: TGCAGCGTTGTAGCGGACACAGATACGCAGTATTTT. Translated, it gives CSVVADTDTQYF. The V gene is TRBV29-1, the J gene TRBJ2-3; maybe TRBD2 (6 bases). The CDR3 has 12 amino acids. CDR1 SQVTM and CDR2 ANQGSEA come from the germline V gene. Between the trimmed V and J ends, which lost 4 bases and 2 bases, there was a span of 7 bases.

The chain uses TRBV14 and TRBJ1-1; no clear D. The CDR3 extends over 13 amino acids. Germline CDR1 and CDR2: SGHDN and FVKESK. V lost 4 bases and J lost 0, with 6 bases in between. CDR3 amino acids: CASSLGLNTEAFF. CDR3 coding DNA: TGTGCCAGCAGCCTAGGACTGAACACTGAAGCTTTCTTT.

The chain has TRBV2 and TRBJ2-3; 7 nucleotides match TRBD1. J lost 4 bases, V lost 8 bases, and 12 bases had no gene match. The germline V gene encodes CDR1 SNHLY and CDR2 FYNNEI. The CDR3 sequence is 15 residues long. The CDR3 spells CASVARGRISDTQYF. The DNA of the CDR3 is TGTGCCAGCGTGGCAAGGGGGCGCATCTCAGATACGCAGTATTTT.

The chain links TRBV27 to TRBJ1-3; D remains ambiguous. The CDR3 is made up of 16 amino acids. Trimming removed 6 bases from V and 4 bases from J, with 19 bases in between. CDR1 and CDR2 from the germline V gene are MNHEY and SMNVEV (reference sequence). CDR3: CASSPIDRGGGNTIYF. The CDR3 DNA is TGTGCCAGCAGCCCCATCGACCGGGGTGGGGGAAACACCATATATTTT.

This chain uses TRBV7-2 with TRBJ1-1; TRBD1 matches at 7 bases. The CDR3 has 14 residues. CDR1 SGHTA and CDR2 FQGNSA come from the germline V gene. The ends lost 5 bases at V and 4 bases at J; junction bases unmatched: 7. CDR3 DNA: TGTGCCAGCAGCGCCACAGGGGTTGTCACTGAAGCTTTCTTT. It codes for CASSATGVVTEAFF.

CDR3: CASSGSVYNEQFF. In nucleotides, the CDR3 is TGTGCAAGTAGCGGGAGCGTCTACAATGAGCAGTTCTTC. V usage is TRBV12-2 and J usage is TRBJ2-1; the table's D gene call, TRBD2, was not cross checked with the DNA. TRBV12-2 is a pseudogene. The CDR3 length is 13 residues.

The V gene is TRBV25-1, the J gene TRBJ2-5; unclear D gene. The V end was cut by 3 bases, the J end by 5 bases, with 19 bases between. The CDR3 is 16 amino acids. Germline V gene sequence: CDR1 MGHDK, CDR2 SYGVNS. Here the CDR3 reads CASSEFSVESFETQYF. CDR3 nucleotides: TGTGCCAGCAGTGAGTTTAGTGTGGAGTCCTTCGAGACCCAGTACTTC. Using reference TRBV25-1 and TRBJ2-5 for the parts outside the CDR3, the full variable domain is EADIYQTPRYLVIGTGKKITLECSQTMGHDKMYWYQQDPGMELHLIHYSYGVNSTEKGDLSSESTVSRIRTEHFPLTLESARPSHTSQYLCASSEFSVESFETQYFGPGTRLLVL.